This T cell receptor beta chain is drawn from a study of cytomegalovirus exposure and HLA in healthy donors. Healthy donors of bone marrow made up the group. Findings and caveats of the study: In a later analysis, across HLA loci, associated TCR counts were highest for DRB1, lowest for HLA-C. In an earlier analysis, about 87% or about 30%: the productive usage of most TCR beta V segments.

Both 60 Vbeta primers and 13 Jbeta primers went into the PCR. In the authors' methods: Tens of millions of unique TCR beta chains, approximately 11 million of them shared, were counted by a later analysis. Assay: immunoSEQ multiplex PCR; the TCRdb copy retains only in-frame clones and omits some. V, J and clone size are taken as reported in that table, and D and trimming were inferred from the DNA itself. The sample lists some 120,000 clones; around four fifths were seen once. As for this clone: Its antigen is not known.

Trimming took 6 bases from V and 0 from J, leaving 21 bases between them. Per the germline V gene, CDR1 is SEHNR and CDR2 is FQNEAQ (reference sequence). The CDR3 length is 18 residues. The sequenced sample consisted of PBMCs. This TCR was sampled from a human donor in good health. This chain links TRBV7-9 with TRBJ1-3; the D gene is possibly TRBD1 (6 bases). This CDR3 reads CASRGRGSLSHSGNTIYF. CDR3 DNA: TGTGCCAGCAGAGGCAGGGGTTCCCTCTCCCACTCTGGAAACACCATATATTTT.